This TCR beta chain was retrieved from a study of blood T cell repertoires in COVID-19. Study background: Nucleic acid was either cDNA or gDNA, and it came from T cells, B-cell-depleted T cells, or PBMCs.

Original processing notes: Amplification with reference gene primers provided the estimates of nucleated cell counts. Using immunoSEQ multiplex PCR, the repertoire was profiled, and TCRdb retains in-frame clones only, with some absent. V and J calls and clone size are given by that table; D and trimming were obtained from the DNA. The sample has some 270,000 clones; roughly 85% are singletons. Participants were placed into cohorts based on the clinical history they reported. Unmatched junction bases numbered 8, after V lost 4 bases and J lost 4 bases. The CDR3 has 16 residues. Germline V gives CDR1 SGHRS, CDR2 YFSETQ.

J is TRBJ2-5 and V is TRBV5-1, with 12 bases that match TRBD2. The sample was PBMCs or T cells enriched from blood (not recorded which). The TCR was taken from a woman in her fifties or sixties with acute COVID-19. The CDR3 DNA reads as TGCGCCAGCAGCGAGACTAGCGGGGGATTAGTAGAGACCCAGTACTTC. It yields the protein CASSETSGGLVETQYF.